The 22 T cell receptor beta chains in this list originate from one sample, sequenced in a study of blood T cell repertoires in COVID-19. Assay used: immunoSEQ multiplex PCR; TCRdb lists only in-frame clones, some missing. The table lists some 200,000 clones, over 80% of them singletons. The specimen was peripheral blood. The receptors were sampled from a woman under 40 with COVID-19, enrolled during active disease.

The rearrangement uses TRBV5-1 and TRBJ2-7; a weak D match, TRBD2 (6 bases). Trimming pared 6 bases from V and 7 bases from J, leaving 20 bases between. This CDR3 has 14 amino acids. Germline V gene lookup returns CDR1 SGHRS and CDR2 YFSETQ. As DNA, the CDR3 is TGCGCCAGCACAAATAGCGGTGCCGGAAGGGAGCAGTACTTC. Translation gives CASTNSGAGREQYF. Full variable domain (missing parts from reference TRBV5-1 and TRBJ2-7): KAGVTQTPRYLIKTRGQQVTLSCSPISGHRSVSWYQQTPGQGLQFLFEYFSETQRNKGNFPGRFSGRQFSNSRSEMNVSTLELGDSALYLCASTNSGAGREQYFGPGTRLTVT.

The chain employs TRBV5-1 and TRBJ2-7; D possibly corresponds to TRBD1 (6 bases). Germline V lookup: CDR1 SGHRS, CDR2 YFSETQ. The CDR3 spans 15 residues. Trimming shortened V by 2 bases and J by 0 bases, and 12 bases separated the two germline ends. CDR3 coding DNA: TGCGCCAGCAGCTTAGTGACAGGTGTCTCCTACGAGCAGTACTTC. Translating it yields CASSLVTGVSYEQYF.

The rearrangement joins TRBV3-1 (or the pseudogene TRBV3-2) to TRBJ2-2; 10 nucleotides line up with TRBD2. The CDR3 is 17 residues long. With V trimmed by 6 bases and J by 0 bases, 7 bases remained unmatched. CDR1 and CDR2 from the germline V gene are LGHDT and YNNKEL (reference sequence). The CDR3 DNA is TGTGCCAGCAGACAGCCCCTAGCGGGGGCGAACACCGGGGAGCTGTTTTTT. Amino acid sequence: CASRQPLAGANTGELFF.

The V and J genes are TRBV30 and TRBJ2-7, with 7 bases matching TRBD1. The CDR3 has 11 amino acids. J gave up 3 bases and V 8 bases, and 4 bases lay outside the gene matches. Germline V lookup: CDR1 GTSNPN, CDR2 SVGIG (reference sequence). CDR3 sequence: CARRDSYEQYF. The CDR3 DNA sequence: TGTGCCCGAAGGGACAGCTACGAGCAGTACTTC.

The DNA of the CDR3 is TGTGCCACCAGCAGAGGTGGGACAGCCTACGAGCAGTACTTC. Translating gives CATSRGGTAYEQYF. V usage is TRBV15 and J usage is TRBJ2-7, with 7 bases fitting TRBD1. Germline V gene lookup returns CDR1 LNHNV and CDR2 YYDKDF (reference sequence). The trim removed 1 base at V and 2 bases at J, leaving 2 bases unmatched. CDR3 length: 14 amino acids.

This clone came up once. The chain joins TRBV16 to TRBJ1-1; weak D call: TRBD1 (6 bases). V was cut by 3 bases and J by 0 bases, with 14 bases left in between. Germline V gene data show CDR1 as KGHSY and CDR2 as FQNENV. The CDR3 has 16 residues. In DNA, the CDR3 is TGTGCCAGCAGCCAGGGCAGGGGTAATATGAACACTGAAGCTTTCTTT. Amino acid sequence: CASSQGRGNMNTEAFF.

V and J are TRBV20-1 and TRBJ1-2, with 7 nucleotides matching TRBD1. The CDR3 extends over 10 amino acids. Germline CDR1 and CDR2: DFQATT and SNEGSKA (reference sequence). After removal of 6 bases from V and 7 bases from J, the junction contained 2 bases not matched to a gene. CDR3 sequence: CSAPGGGYTF. CDR3 nucleotides: TGCAGTGCGCCAGGGGGTGGCTACACCTTC.

The CDR3: CASSSRQGAGETQYF. The CDR3, as DNA: TGTGCCAGCAGCTCCAGACAGGGGGCGGGAGAGACCCAGTACTTC. The chain combines TRBV5-4 with TRBJ2-5, with TRBD1 matching 10 bases. There are 15 residues in the CDR3. The ends lost 3 bases at V and 4 bases at J; junction bases unmatched: 6. The germline V gene has CDR1 SGHNT and CDR2 YYREEE (reference sequence).

The chain uses TRBV19 and TRBJ2-7; TRBD2 aligns across 13 bases. Germline-derived CDR1 and CDR2 are LNHDA and SQIVND (reference sequence). V shed 5 bases and J 5 bases; nucleotides not matched to a gene: 6. The CDR3 has 15 residues. Here the CDR3 DNA reads TGTGCCAGTAGTTTACTAGCGGGAGGGCCGAACGAGCAGTACTTC. As protein: CASSLLAGGPNEQYF.

This rearrangement joins TRBV4-1 to TRBJ2-7, with no clear D. CDR1 is MGHRA and CDR2 is YSYEKL in the germline V gene. The CDR3 consists of 15 residues. V lost 1 base and J 0 bases, leaving 10 bases between the germline ends. CDR3 DNA sequence: TGCGCCAGCAGCCAAGCATACCCGAGCTCCTACGAGCAGTACTTC. This sequence encodes CASSQAYPSSYEQYF.

The CDR3 spells CAISVEDRALHEQYF. CDR3 nucleotide sequence: TGTGCCATCAGTGTCGAGGACAGGGCTCTCCACGAGCAGTACTTC. The chain couples TRBV10-3 to TRBJ2-7; 8 nucleotides agree with TRBD1. Losses at the gene ends were 4 bases for V and 5 bases for J; bases not matched to a gene: 10. The CDR3 is 15 amino acids. The germline gives CDR1 ENHRY, CDR2 SYGVKD.

The CDR3 region is CARETQGGYNEQYF. The DNA for the CDR3 is TGTGCCCGAGAGACCCAGGGTGGTTATAACGAGCAGTACTTC. The V and J genes are TRBV21-1 and TRBJ2-7; the table gives TRBD1 as D, unverified against the DNA. TRBV21-1 represents a pseudogene. The CDR3 length is 14 residues.

The rearrangement links TRBV14 to TRBJ2-1; 7 bases agree with TRBD2. This CDR3 region has 16 residues. Germline loops: CDR1 SGHDN, CDR2 FVKESK. J lost 7 bases, V lost 4 bases, and 13 bases had no gene match. CDR3 DNA sequence: TGTGCCAGCAGCCCCTTTGGCGGGAGTTTAAAAAATGAGCAGTTCTTC. Amino acids: CASSPFGGSLKNEQFF.

The rearrangement links TRBV5-1 to TRBJ2-5; no reliable D call. Germline V gene sequence: CDR1 SGHRS, CDR2 YFSETQ. The CDR3 loop spans 13 amino acids. The ends were cut back, 1 base at V and 5 bases at J, with 9 bases in the middle. The CDR3 DNA follows: TGCGCCAGCAGCTTGCAGGCCATGGAGACCCAGTACTTC. As protein: CASSLQAMETQYF.

This sequence joins TRBV5-6 and TRBJ1-5; tentatively, D is TRBD1 (6 bases). The CDR3 contains 14 residues. Germline loops: CDR1 SGHDT, CDR2 YYEEEE. Trimming removed 1 base from V and 6 bases from J, with 11 bases in between. CDR3 loop: CASSLKQGGQPQHF. CDR3 nucleotide sequence: TGTGCCAGCAGCTTGAAACAGGGCGGTCAGCCCCAGCATTTT.

The CDR3: CASSFDGGRTEAFF. The DNA of the CDR3 is TGTGCCAGCAGTTTCGACGGGGGGCGAACTGAAGCTTTCTTT. The chain carries TRBV28 and TRBJ1-1; D is perhaps TRBD1 (6 bases). Germline CDR1 reads MDHEN; CDR2 reads SYDVKM. There are 14 residues in the CDR3. With 3 bases removed from V and 5 bases from J, the gap between germline ends came to 13 bases. The full variable domain, its missing parts supplied by reference TRBV28 and TRBJ1-1, is DVKVTQSSRYLVKRTGEKVFLECVQDMDHENMFWYRQDPGLGLRLIYFSYDVKMKEKGDIPEGYSVSREKKERFSLILESASTNQTSMYLCASSFDGGRTEAFFGQGTRLTVV.

The chain is built from TRBV9 and TRBJ2-3; 12 bases map to TRBD2. Germline V gene data show CDR1 as SGDLS and CDR2 as YYNGEE. Losses at the gene ends were 0 bases for V and 0 bases for J; bases not matched to a gene: 5. The CDR3 length is 18 residues. CDR3 loop: CASSVEGTSGPSTDTQYF. The CDR3, as DNA: TGTGCCAGCAGCGTAGAGGGGACTAGCGGGCCGAGCACAGATACGCAGTATTTT.

The chain carries TRBV6-5 and TRBJ2-5; possible D gene TRBD2, 6 bases. This CDR3 spans 14 amino acids. Trimming removed 11 bases at V and 1 base at J, with 17 bases between. The germline gives CDR1 MNHEY, CDR2 SVGAGI. CDR3 in DNA: TGTGCCTCTTGGGCCGGGGGATCCCAAGAGACCCAGTACTTC. This sequence encodes CASWAGGSQETQYF.

This clone is a singleton in its sample. The DNA of the CDR3 is TGTGCCAGCCCGAGAAAGGGGGCTGGGGATGAAGCTTTCTTT. Its protein is CASPRKGAGDEAFF. V and J are TRBV28 and TRBJ1-1; 7 positions match TRBD1. Trimming took 8 bases from V and 7 from J; bases not matched to a gene: 13. The CDR3 sequence is 14 residues long. Per germline, CDR1 MDHEN and CDR2 SYDVKM.

Comments on this clone: At one boundary the junction diverges from the germline segment, which might be a read error. This chain links TRBV24-1 with TRBJ1-5, with no clear D. Germline values: CDR1 KGHDR, CDR2 SFDVKD. The CDR3 has 10 residues. CDR3 nucleotide sequence: TGTGCCACCAGTGACCGGTGCGCTATTTTT. Protein sequence: CATSDRCAIF.

The genes are TRBV5-1 and TRBJ2-3; 8 bases line up with TRBD2. Germline V gene lookup returns CDR1 SGHRS and CDR2 YFSETQ. The CDR3 contains 15 residues. The J segment lost 1 base and the V segment lost 2 bases, leaving 3 bases of the junction unmatched. CDR3 amino acids: CASSLTSGRTDTQYF. The CDR3, as DNA: TGCGCCAGCAGCTTAACTAGCGGCCGCACAGATACGCAGTATTTT.

V is TRBV5-5 and J is TRBJ1-1, with D possibly matching TRBD1 (5 bases). There are 15 residues in the CDR3. V lost 0 bases, J lost 1 base, and 10 bases lay in between. The germline gives CDR1 SGHKS, CDR2 YYEKEE (reference sequence). The CDR3 DNA reads TGTGCCAGCAGCTTGGTGGGGGGTACGAACACTGAAGCTTTCTTT. It yields the protein CASSLVGGTNTEAFF.